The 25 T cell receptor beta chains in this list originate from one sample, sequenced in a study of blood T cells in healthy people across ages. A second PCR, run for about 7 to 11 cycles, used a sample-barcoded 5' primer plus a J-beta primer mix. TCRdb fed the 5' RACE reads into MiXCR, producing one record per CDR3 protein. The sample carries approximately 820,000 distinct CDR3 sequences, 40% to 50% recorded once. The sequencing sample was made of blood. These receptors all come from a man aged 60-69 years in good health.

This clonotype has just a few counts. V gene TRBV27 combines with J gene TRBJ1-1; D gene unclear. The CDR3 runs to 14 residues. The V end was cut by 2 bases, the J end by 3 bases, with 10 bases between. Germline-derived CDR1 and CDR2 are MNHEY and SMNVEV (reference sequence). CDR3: CASSLAGWDTEAFF. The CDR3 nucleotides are TGTGCCAGCAGTTTAGCAGGATGGGACACTGAAGCTTTCTTT.

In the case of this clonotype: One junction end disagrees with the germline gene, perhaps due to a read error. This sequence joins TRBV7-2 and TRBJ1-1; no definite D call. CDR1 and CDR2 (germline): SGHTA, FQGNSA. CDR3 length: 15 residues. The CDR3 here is CASSHGRGGNTGAFF. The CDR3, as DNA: TGTGCCAGCAGTCACGGGCGGGGAGGGAACACTGGAGCTTTCTTT.

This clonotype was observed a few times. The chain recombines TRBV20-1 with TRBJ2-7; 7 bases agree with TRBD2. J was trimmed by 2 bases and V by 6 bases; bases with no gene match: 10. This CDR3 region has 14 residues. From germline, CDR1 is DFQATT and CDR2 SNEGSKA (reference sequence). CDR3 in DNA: TGCAGTGCGCGACGCAGCGGGGATGCCTACGAGCAGTACTTC. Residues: CSARRSGDAYEQYF.

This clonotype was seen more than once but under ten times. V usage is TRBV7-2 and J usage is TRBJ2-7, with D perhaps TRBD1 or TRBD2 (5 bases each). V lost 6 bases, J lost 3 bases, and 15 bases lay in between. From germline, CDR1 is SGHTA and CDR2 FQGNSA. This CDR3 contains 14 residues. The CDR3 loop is CASSPARGGYEQYF. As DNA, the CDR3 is TGTGCCAGCAGTCCGGCACGGGGCGGCTACGAGCAGTACTTC.

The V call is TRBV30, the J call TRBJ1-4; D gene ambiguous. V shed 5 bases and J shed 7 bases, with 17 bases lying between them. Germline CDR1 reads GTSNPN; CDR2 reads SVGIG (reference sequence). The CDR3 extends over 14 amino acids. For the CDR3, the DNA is TGTGCCTGGTCCCGTGACGCCGGTGGTGAAAAACTGTTTTTT. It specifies CAWSRDAGGEKLFF.

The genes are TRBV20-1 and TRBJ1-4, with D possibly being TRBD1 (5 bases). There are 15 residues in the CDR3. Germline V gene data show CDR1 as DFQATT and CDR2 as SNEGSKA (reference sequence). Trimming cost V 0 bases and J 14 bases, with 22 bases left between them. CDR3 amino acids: CSAREAGGPSLSLFF. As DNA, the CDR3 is TGCAGTGCTAGAGAGGCCGGGGGACCGAGCCTGTCGCTGTTTTTT.

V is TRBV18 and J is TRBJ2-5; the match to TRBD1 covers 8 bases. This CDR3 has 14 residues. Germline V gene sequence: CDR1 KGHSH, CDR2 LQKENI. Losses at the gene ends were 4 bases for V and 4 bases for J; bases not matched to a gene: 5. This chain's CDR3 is CASSQDRDRETQYF. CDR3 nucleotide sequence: TGTGCCAGCTCACAGGACAGGGACAGAGAGACCCAGTACTTC. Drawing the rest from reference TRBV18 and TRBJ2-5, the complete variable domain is NAGVMQNPRHLVRRRGQEARLRCSPMKGHSHVYWYRQLPEEGLKFMVYLQKENIIDESGMPKERFSAEFPKEGPSILRIQQVVRGDSAAYFCASSQDRDRETQYFGPGTRLLVL.

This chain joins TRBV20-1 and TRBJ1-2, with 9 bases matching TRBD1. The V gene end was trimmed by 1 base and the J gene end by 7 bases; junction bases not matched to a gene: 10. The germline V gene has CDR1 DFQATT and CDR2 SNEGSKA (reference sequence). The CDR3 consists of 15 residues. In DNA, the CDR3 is TGCAGTGCTAGAGTTCGGGACAGGGCCTTAACTGGCTACACCTTC. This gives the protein CSARVRDRALTGYTF.

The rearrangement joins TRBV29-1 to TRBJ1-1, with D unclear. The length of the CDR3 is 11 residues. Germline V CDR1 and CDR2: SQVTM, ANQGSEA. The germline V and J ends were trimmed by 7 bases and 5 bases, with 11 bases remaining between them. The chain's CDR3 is CSGGILTEAFF. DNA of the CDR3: TGCAGCGGAGGAATTTTAACTGAAGCTTTCTTT.

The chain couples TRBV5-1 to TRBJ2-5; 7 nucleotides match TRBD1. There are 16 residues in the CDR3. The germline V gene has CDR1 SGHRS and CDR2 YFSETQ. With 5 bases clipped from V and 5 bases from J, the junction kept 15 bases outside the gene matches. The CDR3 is CASRPAVGQPTETQYF. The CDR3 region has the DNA TGCGCCAGCAGGCCGGCGGTGGGACAGCCTACGGAGACCCAGTACTTC.

The CDR3 DNA follows: TGTGCCAGCAGTCCCGCCGGCAGGGCGGGGGAGACCCAGTACTTC. This encodes CASSPAGRAGETQYF. The chain has TRBV27 and TRBJ2-5; tentatively, D is TRBD2 (6 bases). Looked up from germline, CDR1 is MNHEY and CDR2 is SMNVEV (reference sequence). Trimming cost V 5 bases and J 5 bases, with 18 bases left between them. The CDR3 has 15 residues.

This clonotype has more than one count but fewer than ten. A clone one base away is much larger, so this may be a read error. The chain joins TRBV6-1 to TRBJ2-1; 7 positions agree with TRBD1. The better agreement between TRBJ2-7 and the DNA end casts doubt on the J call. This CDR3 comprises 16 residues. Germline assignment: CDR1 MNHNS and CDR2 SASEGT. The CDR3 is CASGGQVGRSYNEQYF. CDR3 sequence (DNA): TGTGCCAGCGGAGGACAGGTTGGGAGATCCTACAATGAGCAGTACTTC.

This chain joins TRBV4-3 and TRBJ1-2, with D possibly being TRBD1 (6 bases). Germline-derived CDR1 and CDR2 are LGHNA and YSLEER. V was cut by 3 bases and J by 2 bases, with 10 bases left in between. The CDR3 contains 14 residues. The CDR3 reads CASSHTGRNYGYTF. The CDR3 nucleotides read TGCGCCAGCAGCCATACAGGGAGAAACTATGGCTACACCTTC.

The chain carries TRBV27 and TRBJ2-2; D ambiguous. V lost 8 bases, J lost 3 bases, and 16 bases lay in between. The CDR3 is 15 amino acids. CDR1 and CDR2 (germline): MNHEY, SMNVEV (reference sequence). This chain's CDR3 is CASGPLWPDTGELFF. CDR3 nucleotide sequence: TGTGCCAGCGGCCCGTTGTGGCCGGACACCGGGGAGCTGTTTTTT.

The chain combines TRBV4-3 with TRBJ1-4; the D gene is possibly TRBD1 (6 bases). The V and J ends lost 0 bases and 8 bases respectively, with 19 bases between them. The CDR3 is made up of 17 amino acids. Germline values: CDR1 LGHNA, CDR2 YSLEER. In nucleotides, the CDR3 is TGCGCCAGCAGCCAAGATAATATAGCGGGACAAGGGGAAAAACTGTTTTTT. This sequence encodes CASSQDNIAGQGEKLFF.

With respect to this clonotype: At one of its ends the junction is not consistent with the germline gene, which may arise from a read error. The CDR3 sequence: CAGSEGSSSTDTQYF. CDR3 sequence (DNA): TGTGCCGGCAGTGAGGGGAGTTCGAGCACAGATACGCAGTATTTT. This chain links TRBV6-1 with TRBJ2-3; D tentatively fits TRBD1 or TRBD2 (5 bases each). This CDR3 contains 15 residues. CDR1 MNHNS and CDR2 SASEGT come from the germline V gene.

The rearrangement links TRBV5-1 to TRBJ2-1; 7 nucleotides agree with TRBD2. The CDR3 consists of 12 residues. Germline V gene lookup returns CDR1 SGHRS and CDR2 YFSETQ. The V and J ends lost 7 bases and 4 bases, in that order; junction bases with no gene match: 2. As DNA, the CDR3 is TGCGCCAGCGGTAGCGGGTACAATGAGCAGTTCTTC. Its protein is CASGSGYNEQFF.

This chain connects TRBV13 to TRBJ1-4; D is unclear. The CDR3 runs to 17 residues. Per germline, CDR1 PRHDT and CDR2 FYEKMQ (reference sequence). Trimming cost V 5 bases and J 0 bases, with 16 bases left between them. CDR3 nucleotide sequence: TGTGCCAGCAGCCACCGGGAGGGTCCCTCAACTAATGAAAAACTGTTTTTT. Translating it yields CASSHREGPSTNEKLFF.

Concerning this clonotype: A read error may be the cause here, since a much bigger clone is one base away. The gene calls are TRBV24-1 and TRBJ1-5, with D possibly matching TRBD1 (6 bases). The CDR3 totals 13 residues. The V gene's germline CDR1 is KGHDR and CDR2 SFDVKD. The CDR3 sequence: CATSRGPYQPRHF. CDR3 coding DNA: TGTGCCACCAGCCGGGGGCCGTATCAGCCCCGGCATTTT.

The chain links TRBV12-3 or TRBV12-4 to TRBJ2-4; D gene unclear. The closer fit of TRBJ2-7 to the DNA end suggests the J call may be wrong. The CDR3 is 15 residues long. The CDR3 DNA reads TGTGCCAGCAGCCTAGACGAGAACCTTAGGAACGAGCAGTACTTC. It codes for CASSLDENLRNEQYF.

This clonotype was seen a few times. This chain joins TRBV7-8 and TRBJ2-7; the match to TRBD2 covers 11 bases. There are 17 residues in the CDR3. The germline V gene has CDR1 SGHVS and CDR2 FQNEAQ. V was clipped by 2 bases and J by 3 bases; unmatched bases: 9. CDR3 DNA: TGTGCCAGCAGCTTAATTAGCGGGGGGGCCTTAGTCTACGAGCAGTACTTC. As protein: CASSLISGGALVYEQYF.

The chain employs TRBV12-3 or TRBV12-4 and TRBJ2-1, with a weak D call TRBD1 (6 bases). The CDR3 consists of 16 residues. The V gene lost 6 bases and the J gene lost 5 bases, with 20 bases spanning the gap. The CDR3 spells CASRGQIGLHNNEQFF. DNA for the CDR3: TGTGCCAGCAGGGGACAAATCGGGCTACACAACAATGAGCAGTTCTTC.

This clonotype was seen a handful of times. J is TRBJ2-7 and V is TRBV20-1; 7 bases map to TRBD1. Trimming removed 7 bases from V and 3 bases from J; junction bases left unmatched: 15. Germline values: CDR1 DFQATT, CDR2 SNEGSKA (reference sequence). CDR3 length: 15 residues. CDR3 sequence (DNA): TGCAGTGTTCCTCTCTACCGGGACAGAATCTACGAGCAGTACTTC. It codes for CSVPLYRDRIYEQYF.

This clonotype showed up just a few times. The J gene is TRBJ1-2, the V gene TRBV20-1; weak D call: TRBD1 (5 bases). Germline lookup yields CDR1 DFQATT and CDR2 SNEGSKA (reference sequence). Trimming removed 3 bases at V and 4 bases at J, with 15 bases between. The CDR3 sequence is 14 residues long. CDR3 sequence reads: CSASVLGAGYGYTF. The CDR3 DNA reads TGCAGTGCTAGCGTCCTAGGGGCAGGCTATGGCTACACCTTC.

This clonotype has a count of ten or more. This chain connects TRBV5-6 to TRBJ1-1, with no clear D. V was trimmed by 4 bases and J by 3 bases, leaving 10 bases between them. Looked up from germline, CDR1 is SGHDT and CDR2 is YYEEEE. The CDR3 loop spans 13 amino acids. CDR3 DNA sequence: TGTGCCAGCAGCCAACGACCCGACACTGAAGCTTTCTTT. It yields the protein CASSQRPDTEAFF.